This TCR beta chain originates from a study of cytomegalovirus exposure and HLA in healthy donors. Across the study: A prior study identified 117 million unique TCR beta sequences from some 180 million T cells.

Healthy bone marrow donors supplied every sample. Of note for this clone: Its cognate antigen is unknown.

Study-wide points: V- and J-gene trimming in TCR beta was tied to a missense DCLRE1C variant by an analysis performed later. Cytomegalovirus-associated TCR beta chains were listed, numbering 150 to 200.

Primers: 60 Vbeta forward and 13 Jbeta reverse. The method was immunoSEQ multiplex PCR; TCRdb's version includes in-frame clones alone and lacks a portion of them. Seen here are about 110,000 clones, about 75% observed once, and the top ten hold 2% to 3%. This TCR came from a man aged 35 to 55 in good health and CMV-seronegative. Sequencing used PBMCs.

This CDR3 is CASSWGQGTYEQYF. The CDR3 DNA is TGTGCCAGCAGTTGGGGACAGGGAACCTACGAGCAGTACTTC. The V gene is TRBV27, the J gene TRBJ2-7; 9 bases map to TRBD1. Germline-derived CDR1 and CDR2 are MNHEY and SMNVEV (reference sequence). Germline trimming cut 4 bases from V and 2 bases from J; bases unmatched to any gene: 3. CDR3 length: 14 amino acids.